Listed here are 32 T cell receptor beta chains from one sample, sequenced in a study of spatial heterogeneity in lung cancer. TCRdb re-called the 5' RACE reads with MiXCR, one entry per CDR3 protein. The sample has roughly 6,100 distinct CDR3 sequences; 13% are singletons. Time point given: sample taken at primary tumor resection. The sample here was normal lung tissue next to the tumor, taken at surgery. The receptors shown here come from a female donor with early-stage non-small cell lung cancer.

This clonotype turned up a few times. The V call is TRBV5-1, the J call TRBJ2-3; TRBD1 matches at 8 bases. Germline lookup yields CDR1 SGHRS and CDR2 YFSETQ. V trimming: 0 bases; J trimming: 7 bases; junction bases outside the gene matches: 7. The CDR3 runs to 15 residues. The CDR3 DNA reads TGCGCCAGCAGCTTGGGAGGGACAGGAATGAATACGCAGTATTTT. Translating gives CASSLGGTGMNTQYF. The variable domain in full, with the rest retrieved from reference TRBV5-1 and TRBJ2-3, is KAGVTQTPRYLIKTRGQQVTLSCSPISGHRSVSWYQQTPGQGLQFLFEYFSETQRNKGNFPGRFSGRQFSNSRSEMNVSTLELGDSALYLCASSLGGTGMNTQYFGPGTRLTVL.

This clonotype was detected many times. This chain uses TRBV20-1 with TRBJ2-3, with 11 bases aligning to TRBD2. V lost 6 bases, J lost 0 bases, and 8 bases stayed unmatched. The germline gives CDR1 DFQATT, CDR2 SNEGSKA (reference sequence). This CDR3 contains 16 residues. This CDR3 is CSAELAGGRSTDTQYF. CDR3 DNA: TGCAGTGCAGAATTAGCGGGAGGGAGGAGCACAGATACGCAGTATTTT.

Judged by abundance, this clonotype is medium-sized. The rearrangement uses TRBV5-6 and TRBJ1-3, with TRBD1 identical over 7 bases. The J segment lost 5 bases and the V segment lost 2 bases, leaving 13 bases of the junction unmatched. The CDR3 is 17 residues long. Germline V gives CDR1 SGHDT, CDR2 YYEEEE. The chain's CDR3 is CASSFPPTGTGRNTIYF. In nucleotides, the CDR3 is TGTGCCAGCAGCTTTCCCCCGACAGGGACCGGTCGAAACACCATATATTTT.

This clonotype is medium-sized. This chain links TRBV7-2 with TRBJ2-1; D gene uncertain. Per germline, CDR1 SGHTA and CDR2 FQGNSA. This CDR3 has 15 amino acids. Trimming cost V 1 base and J 2 bases, with 9 bases left between them. Written as DNA, the CDR3 is TGTGCCAGCAGCTTAGTAGCTGTTCCCTACAATGAGCAGTTCTTC. The encoded protein is CASSLVAVPYNEQFF.

This clonotype has ten or more counts. The CDR3 DNA is TGTGCCAGCTCACCCCTATCGGATGAGCAGTTCTTC. This codes for CASSPLSDEQFF. V usage is TRBV18 and J usage is TRBJ2-1; the D is unclear. Per the germline V gene, CDR1 is KGHSH and CDR2 is LQKENI. CDR3 length equals 12 residues. The V and J ends lost 3 bases and 8 bases respectively, with 8 bases between them.

This clonotype was seen many times. This chain links TRBV27 with TRBJ2-3; D is ambiguous. Between the trimmed V and J ends, which lost 6 bases and 1 base, there was a span of 20 bases. This CDR3 region has 17 residues. Germline loops: CDR1 MNHEY, CDR2 SMNVEV (reference sequence). The DNA of the CDR3 is TGTGCCAGCAGCCCGACTCTGGGCCGTATTGGCACAGATACGCAGTATTTT. Protein sequence: CASSPTLGRIGTDTQYF.

This clonotype is classed as medium-sized. V is TRBV7-8 and J is TRBJ1-1; D is undetermined. Per the germline V gene, CDR1 is SGHVS and CDR2 is FQNEAQ. V was clipped by 4 bases and J by 0 bases, with 6 bases between them. The CDR3 is 13 amino acids. CDR3 amino acids: CASSSTVNTEAFF. The CDR3 DNA reads as TGTGCCAGCAGCTCCACCGTGAACACTGAAGCTTTCTTT.

By proportion, this clonotype is medium-sized. Relative to the germline gene, one junction end is altered; a read error may explain this. J is TRBJ2-7 and V is TRBV11-2; D might be TRBD1 or TRBD2, each matching 6 bases. The germline gives CDR1 SGHAT, CDR2 FQNNGV. The CDR3 runs to 14 residues. This CDR3 is CASSSNVGGYEQYF. DNA for the CDR3: TGCGCCAGCAGCTCGAACGTAGGGGGGTACGAGCAGTACTTC.

The chain has TRBV29-1 and TRBJ2-7; possible D gene TRBD2, 5 bases. The CDR3 consists of 13 residues. CDR1 SQVTM and CDR2 ANQGSEA come from the germline V gene. V was trimmed by 7 bases and J by 7 bases, leaving 20 bases between them. Here the CDR3 DNA reads TGCAGCGCCTCACCCCTCGGAGGAGTTGAGCAGTACTTC. Amino acid sequence: CSASPLGGVEQYF.

This clonotype was seen repeatedly, ten times or more. This chain uses TRBV5-1 with TRBJ2-1; TRBD2 aligns across 14 bases. The CDR3 runs to 17 residues. The V gene end was trimmed by 0 bases and the J gene end by 1 base; junction bases not matched to a gene: 0. The germline V gene encodes CDR1 SGHRS and CDR2 YFSETQ. The DNA of the CDR3 is TGCGCCAGCAGCTTGGGGACTAGCGGGAGGTCCTACAATGAGCAGTTCTTC. It encodes CASSLGTSGRSYNEQFF.

In its sample, this clonotype was seen many times. The V gene is TRBV6-5, the J gene TRBJ2-5; D may be TRBD1 (7 bases). The CDR3 is made up of 14 amino acids. V dropped 0 bases and J dropped 5 bases, with 10 bases sitting between them. From germline, CDR1 is MNHEY and CDR2 SVGAGI. The CDR3 DNA reads TGTGCCAGCAGTTACTCTTCAGGGGGGGAGACCCAGTACTTC. Protein product: CASSYSSGGETQYF.

This clonotype has at least ten counts. The chain has TRBV10-3 and TRBJ1-2; a possible D gene is TRBD1 (5 bases). Germline lookup yields CDR1 ENHRY and CDR2 SYGVKD. The ends were cut back, 8 bases at V and 3 bases at J, with 7 bases in the middle. The CDR3 extends over 11 amino acids. CDR3 in amino acids: CAIPGDYGYTF. In nucleotides, the CDR3 is TGTGCCATCCCGGGGGACTATGGCTACACCTTC.

This clonotype was detected only a few times. The genes are TRBV5-1 and TRBJ2-3; D is undetermined. Trimming left V 1 base short and J 1 base short, with 22 bases between. Per the germline V gene, CDR1 is SGHRS and CDR2 is YFSETQ. The CDR3 is made up of 19 amino acids. CDR3 region: CASSLNAATALLRTDTQYF. For the CDR3, the DNA is TGCGCCAGCAGCTTGAATGCTGCTACGGCTCTTCTCCGCACAGATACGCAGTATTTT.

This clonotype was seen at least ten times. The rearrangement uses TRBV5-1 and TRBJ2-2; 7 nucleotides line up with TRBD2. V was clipped by 6 bases and J by 1 base; unmatched bases: 3. Germline-derived CDR1 and CDR2 are SGHRS and YFSETQ. The CDR3 is 14 residues long. Here the CDR3 reads CASKRELNTGELFF. The CDR3 nucleotides are TGCGCCAGCAAGCGGGAACTGAACACCGGGGAGCTGTTTTTT.

The chain couples TRBV29-1 to TRBJ2-1, with D possibly TRBD1 on 6 matching bases. The CDR3 has 14 amino acids. Trimming stripped 6 bases from V and 8 bases from J, with 20 bases between. Per the germline V gene, CDR1 is SQVTM and CDR2 is ANQGSEA. The CDR3 bases are TGCAGCGTCTGCGAGGGCACAGGGTCGGATGAGCAGTTCTTC. It is translated as CSVCEGTGSDEQFF.

This clonotype was recorded many times. DNA of the CDR3: TGTGCCAGCAGTTACGGGGGGGAGCAGTACTTC. This sequence encodes CASSYGGEQYF. The chain uses TRBV12-3 or TRBV12-4 and TRBJ2-7; 7 nucleotides line up with TRBD2. The CDR3 sequence is 11 residues long. The V segment lost 4 bases and the J segment 7 bases; nucleotides outside the gene matches: 1.

The chain employs TRBV6-2 or TRBV6-3 and TRBJ2-3; D perhaps matches TRBD2 (6 bases). The CDR3 covers 15 residues. Germline loops: CDR1 MNHEY, CDR2 SVGEGT. Trimming cost V 7 bases and J 5 bases, with 19 bases left between them. The CDR3 is CASTRGGGGGDTQYF. The CDR3 DNA follows: TGTGCCAGCACCCGTGGGGGAGGAGGAGGAGATACGCAGTATTTT.

This clonotype counts as medium-sized (0.01 to 0.1%). The chain couples TRBV14 to TRBJ1-5; the D gene is possibly TRBD1 (5 bases). The CDR3 is 13 residues long. Germline assignment: CDR1 SGHDN and CDR2 FVKESK. V was shortened by 6 bases and J by 5 bases, with 11 bases between the two germline ends. The CDR3 here is CASRQAAYQPQHF. The CDR3 nucleotides read TGTGCCAGCAGACAGGCTGCTTATCAGCCCCAGCATTTT. The full variable domain, with the rest looked up from reference TRBV14 and TRBJ1-5, is EAGVTQFPSHSVIEKGQTVTLRCDPISGHDNLYWYRRVMGKEIKFLLHFVKESKQDESGMPNNRFLAERTGGTYSTLKVQPAELEDSGVYFCASRQAAYQPQHFGDGTRLSIL.

In its sample, this clonotype was seen many times. This chain uses TRBV7-9 with TRBJ2-7, with D perhaps matching TRBD2 (6 bases). Germline lookup yields CDR1 SEHNR and CDR2 FQNEAQ (reference sequence). The CDR3 is 16 amino acids. Trimming shortened V by 4 bases and J by 2 bases, and 18 bases separated the two germline ends. In nucleotides, the CDR3 is TGTGCCAGCAGCTCTCCTCCCGGGACTGAAACCTACGAGCAGTACTTC. Amino acid sequence: CASSSPPGTETYEQYF.

This clonotype was recorded at least ten times. The chain joins TRBV3-1 to TRBJ2-1, with unresolved D. This CDR3 has 14 amino acids. V shed 3 bases and J shed 1 base, with 7 bases lying between them. Germline V CDR1 and CDR2: LGHDT, YNNKEL (reference sequence). The CDR3 sequence is CASSQSSSYNEQFF. The DNA of the CDR3 is TGTGCCAGCAGCCAGTCGAGTTCCTACAATGAGCAGTTCTTC.

This clonotype is categorized as medium-sized. V and J are TRBV29-1 and TRBJ1-1; possibly TRBD1 for D (5 bases). CDR1 is SQVTM and CDR2 is ANQGSEA in the germline V gene. The CDR3 sequence is 12 residues long. With 0 bases removed from V and 10 bases from J, the gap between germline ends came to 12 bases. The CDR3 coding sequence is TGCAGCGTTGAAGAGGGGCAGGGCGGAGCTTTCTTT. This encodes CSVEEGQGGAFF.

This clonotype appeared a few times. V usage is TRBV20-1 and J usage is TRBJ1-5; 7 nucleotides match TRBD1. Germline V gives CDR1 DFQATT, CDR2 SNEGSKA (reference sequence). The CDR3 is 16 amino acids. V shed 6 bases, J shed 4 bases, and the junction held 15 bases outside the gene matches. CDR3 in amino acids: CSATYGGGGLNQPQHF. The CDR3 bases are TGCAGTGCAACCTACGGAGGAGGGGGCCTTAATCAGCCCCAGCATTTT.

This clonotype was observed at least ten times. The rearrangement joins TRBV2 to TRBJ2-5; TRBD1 agrees at 7 bases. J gave up 2 bases and V 5 bases, and 5 bases lay outside the gene matches. This CDR3 is 14 amino acids long. From germline, CDR1 is SNHLY and CDR2 FYNNEI. The CDR3 DNA is TGTGCCAGCAGTCGGGACAGAACTCAAGAGACCCAGTACTTC. It is translated as CASSRDRTQETQYF.

The rearrangement uses TRBV7-2 and TRBJ1-1; the D is unclear. CDR1 and CDR2 from the germline V gene are SGHTA and FQGNSA. Deletions cut 1 base from V and 5 bases from J, with 17 bases between. There are 16 residues in the CDR3. CDR3 amino acids: CASSLEAWRSGTEAFF. The CDR3 DNA is TGTGCCAGCAGCTTAGAGGCTTGGAGGTCGGGGACTGAAGCTTTCTTT.

This clonotype is classed as medium-sized. The chain combines TRBV7-3 with TRBJ1-6; D unresolved. From germline, CDR1 is SGHTA and CDR2 FQGTGA. The CDR3 totals 14 residues. V lost 5 bases to trimming and J lost 4 bases, with 9 bases between them. The CDR3 DNA follows: TGTGCCAGCAGCGTTGACGGGTATAATTCACCCCTCCACTTT. This encodes CASSVDGYNSPLHF.

V gene TRBV30 combines with J gene TRBJ2-5, with 9 bases that match TRBD1. Losses at the gene ends were 4 bases for V and 2 bases for J; bases not matched to a gene: 11. The V gene's germline CDR1 is GTSNPN and CDR2 SVGIG (reference sequence). The CDR3 is made up of 16 amino acids. The CDR3 loop reads CAWKRKPGQGQETQYF. In nucleotides, the CDR3 is TGTGCCTGGAAAAGAAAGCCGGGACAGGGTCAAGAGACCCAGTACTTC.

This clonotype was counted ten times or more. The V call is TRBV7-2, the J call TRBJ2-2; no clear D gene. The V end was cut by 5 bases, the J end by 0 bases, with 13 bases between. Germline V gives CDR1 SGHTA, CDR2 FQGNSA. The CDR3 extends over 16 amino acids. CDR3 in DNA: TGTGCCAGCAGCCGCTTGAGGTTGGCGAACACCGGGGAGCTGTTTTTT. Residues: CASSRLRLANTGELFF.

In its sample, this clonotype ranks as medium-sized. The CDR3 coding sequence is TGTGCCAGCAGCATCAGACAGAAGGTCATGAACACTGAAGCTTTCTTT. It translates to CASSIRQKVMNTEAFF. The chain carries TRBV7-2 and TRBJ1-1; D may be TRBD1 (5 bases). Between the trimmed V and J ends, which lost 5 bases and 0 bases, there was a span of 16 bases. Germline V lookup: CDR1 SGHTA, CDR2 FQGNSA. The CDR3 contains 16 residues.

The gene calls are TRBV5-1 and TRBJ2-7; no clear D gene. Looked up from germline, CDR1 is SGHRS and CDR2 is YFSETQ. V was trimmed by 0 bases and J by 0 bases, leaving 7 bases between them. CDR3 length: 14 amino acids. This chain's CDR3 is CASSLELNSYEQYF. DNA for the CDR3: TGCGCCAGCAGCTTGGAGCTCAACTCCTACGAGCAGTACTTC.

Within the sample, this clonotype is medium-sized. The chain links TRBV4-3 to TRBJ2-5, with TRBD2 matching over 8 bases. CDR1 is LGHNA and CDR2 is YSLEER in the germline V gene. J lost 4 bases, V lost 4 bases, and 5 bases had no gene match. This CDR3 has 14 residues. The CDR3 is CASSLWTSSETQYF. The DNA for the CDR3 is TGCGCCAGCAGCCTTTGGACTAGCTCAGAGACCCAGTACTTC.

The rearrangement joins TRBV28 to TRBJ1-3; D may be TRBD1 (5 bases). The CDR3 covers 14 residues. V was pared by 7 bases and J by 3 bases, with 13 bases between. Germline V lookup: CDR1 MDHEN, CDR2 SYDVKM. Here the CDR3 reads CASIQGNRGNTIYF. In DNA, the CDR3 is TGTGCCAGCATTCAGGGAAATCGTGGAAACACCATATATTTT.

This clonotype was found many times. The chain joins TRBV6-5 to TRBJ2-3; tentatively, D is TRBD1 (5 bases). Germline V gene lookup returns CDR1 MNHEY and CDR2 SVGAGI. V was shortened by 5 bases and J by 0 bases, with 9 bases between the two germline ends. CDR3 length: 14 residues. As DNA, the CDR3 is TGTGCCAGCAGTACCTCAGGGAGCACAGATACGCAGTATTTT. Amino acid sequence: CASSTSGSTDTQYF.